This T cell receptor beta chain derives from a study of shared clonotypes between healthy human individuals. Trimming took off 3 bases at V and 3 bases at J, with 14 bases between the two ends. The CDR3 is 15 amino acids. The germline gives CDR1 SEHNR, CDR2 FQNEAQ (reference sequence). Each of the donors was a healthy adult who was HIV-negative and had not had a recent acute infection or vaccination. Around 100 million PBMCs were counted before genomic DNA extraction. Samples underwent the assay at deep level. Profiling relied on immunoSEQ multiplex PCR, and the TCRdb table lists in-frame clones only, not all of them. This table holds hundreds of thousands of clones, about three quarters found once. The sample holds a few counts of this clone.

Sequencing was performed on PBMCs. The rearrangement links TRBV7-9 to TRBJ1-1; maybe TRBD1 (6 bases). This clonotype was obtained from a woman aged 40 to 50 in good health. Some clones in this sample may be carry-over from other donors' samples. CDR3 region: CASSLVWSGDTEAFF. In DNA form, the CDR3 reads TGTGCCAGCAGCTTGGTTTGGTCAGGGGACACTGAAGCTTTCTTT.